The sequence of this TCR beta chain was determined in a study of cytomegalovirus exposure and HLA in healthy donors. PCR amplification relied on 60 Vbeta primers (plus 13 Jbeta primers). Libraries were prepared by immunoSEQ multiplex PCR; TCRdb keeps only in-frame clonotypes and omits some of them. The table has about 130,000 clones, 75% to 85% seen once; the top ten hold 2% to 3%. Germline-derived CDR1 and CDR2 are MNHEY and SVGAGI. The CDR3 covers 15 residues. The V and J ends lost 5 bases and 6 bases, in that order; junction bases with no gene match: 11. The clonotype was recovered from a man aged 30 to 45 in good health and CMV-seronegative. Sequencing input: PBMCs. The V gene is TRBV6-5, the J gene TRBJ1-1, with 8 positions matching TRBD1. The CDR3: CASSVTGGFDSEAFF. The CDR3, as DNA: TGTGCCAGCAGTGTAACAGGGGGTTTCGACTCTGAAGCTTTCTTT.